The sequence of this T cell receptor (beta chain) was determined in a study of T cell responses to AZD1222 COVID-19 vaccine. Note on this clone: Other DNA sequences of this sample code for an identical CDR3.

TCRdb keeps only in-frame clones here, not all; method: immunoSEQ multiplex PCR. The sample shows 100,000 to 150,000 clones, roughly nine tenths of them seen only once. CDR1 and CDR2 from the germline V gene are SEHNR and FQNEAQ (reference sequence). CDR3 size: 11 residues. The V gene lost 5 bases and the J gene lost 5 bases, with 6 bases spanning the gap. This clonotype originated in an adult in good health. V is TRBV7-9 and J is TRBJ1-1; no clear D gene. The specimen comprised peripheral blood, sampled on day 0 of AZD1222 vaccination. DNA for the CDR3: TGTGCCAGCAGCCCCCTAACTGAAGCTTTCTTT. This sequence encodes CASSPLTEAFF.